This is a list of T cell receptor beta chains from one sample in a study of blood T cell repertoires in COVID-19. Measured with immunoSEQ multiplex PCR; TCRdb has only the in-frame clones, and not every one. The sample lists roughly 100,000 clones, roughly 81% occurring once. The sequenced sample consisted of peripheral blood. These receptors were collected from a man aged 40-49 years with active or convalescent COVID-19. CDR3s include the opening cysteine and the closing phenylalanine or tryptophan. A D gene is named only where the DNA matches it firmly. The size field is filled for only some rows; it gives once, few, many or a size class.

d_gene	abundance	v_gene	j_gene	CDR3nt	CDR3aa
TRBD1	NA	TRBV4-3	TRBJ2-2	TGCGCCAGCAGCCAAGAGGTTGGGACAGGGGGCCGGGAGCTGTTTTTT	CASSQEVGTGGRELFF
TRBD2	NA	TRBV10-3	TRBJ2-3	TGTGCTTCCAAGCCCCTAGCGGGGGAAATAGATACGCAGTATTTT	CASKPLAGEIDTQYF
TRBD1	NA	TRBV3-1/TRBV3-2	TRBJ1-3	TGTGCCAGCAGCCATGGGACAGGAGGAAACACCATATATTTT	CASSHGTGGNTIYF
TRBD1	NA	TRBV6-5	TRBJ1-1	TGTGCCAGCAGTTACTCGCGGGGGGCTTTGACAGGGGCTTTCTTT	CASSYSRGALTGAFF
NA	NA	TRBV14	TRBJ1-1	TGTGCCAGCAGCCTCAAGAGCCCCCGGGGGGCAGGTGAAGCTTTCTTT	CASSLKSPRGAGEAFF
TRBD2	once	TRBV11-2	TRBJ2-1	TGTGCCAGCAGCTTAGTAGCCCTAGCGGGGGGCGCGGATGAGCAGTTCTTC	CASSLVALAGGADEQFF
NA	NA	TRBV11-3	TRBJ2-6	TGTGCCAGCAGCCCCGGGGGCTCTGGGGCCAACGTCCTGACTTTC	CASSPGGSGANVLTF
TRBD1	NA	TRBV5-1	TRBJ2-7	TGCGCCAGCAGCTTGGGACAGGGTGGCGAGCAGTACTTC	CASSLGQGGEQYF
TRBD2	NA	TRBV6-1	TRBJ2-7	TGTGCCAGCAGTGAAGTCCCAGGACTAGCGGGGGGAGACGAGCAGTACTTC	CASSEVPGLAGGDEQYF
TRBD2	NA	TRBV7-3	TRBJ2-5	TGTGCCAGCAGCCCGACTAGCGGGAGAGAGACCCAGTACTTC	CASSPTSGRETQYF
NA	once	TRBV5-1	TRBJ1-6	TGCGCCAGCAGCTTGGGACAGTCATATAATTCACCCCTCCACTTT	CASSLGQSYNSPLHF
NA	NA	TRBV3-1/TRBV3-2	TRBJ1-4	TGTGCCAGCAGCCAAGATCCGGGGGGACTAATGAAAAAACTGTTTTTT	CASSQDPGGLMKKLFF
NA	NA	TRBV29-1	TRBJ2-2	TGCAGCGTTGGAGTATCGTCCACCGGGGAGCTGTTTTTT	CSVGVSSTGELFF
NA	NA	TRBV2	TRBJ2-7	TGTGCCAGCAGCCCACTGATGCTCACCTACGAGCAGTACTTC	CASSPLMLTYEQYF
TRBD1	NA	TRBV5-6	TRBJ2-7	TGTGCCAGCAGCCTCGGGACAGGGGCCTACGAGCAGTACTTC	CASSLGTGAYEQYF